This T cell receptor (beta chain) is drawn from a study of cytomegalovirus exposure and HLA in healthy donors. With 60 Vbeta and 13 Jbeta primers, the PCR was carried out. The assay was immunoSEQ multiplex PCR, and TCRdb's table has in-frame clones only and misses some. The table has more than 55,000 clones, 65% to 90% seen once; the top ten hold 1.5% to 2%. The V end lost 5 bases, the J end lost 2 bases, and 12 bases lay between the germline ends. The V gene's germline CDR1 is SGHVS and CDR2 FNYEAQ. The CDR3 contains 14 residues. The sequenced material came from PBMCs. The chain carries TRBV7-6 and TRBJ1-1; maybe TRBD1 (5 bases). The origin of this receptor is a human donor in good health. The CDR3 DNA is TGTGCCAGCAGCACAACAGGAGATAACACTGAAGCTTTCTTT. Translating gives CASSTTGDNTEAFF.